The 17 T cell receptor beta chains presented below share a single source sample, sequenced in a study of graft-versus-host responses after intestinal transplantation. These receptors' targets are unknown. Clones were read by immunoSEQ multiplex PCR, and TCRdb kept only the in-frame ones, dropping some. This table has under 95,000 clones, roughly 85% appearing once. This sample comprised unstimulated CD4+ T cells sorted from spleen or lymph node cells, obtained before intestinal transplant. The receptors were sampled from a human donor who received an intestinal transplant.

The rearrangement links TRBV4-2 to TRBJ2-3; D may be TRBD2 (7 bases). CDR3 length equals 15 residues. Germline-derived CDR1 and CDR2 are LGHNA and YNFKEQ. Trimming stripped 5 bases from V and 4 bases from J, with 16 bases between. Here the CDR3 DNA reads TGTGCCAGCAGCGAGAGGGGGGGCGAGGCAGATACGCAGTATTTT. Translating gives CASSERGGEADTQYF.

The chain links TRBV30 to TRBJ2-1; possibly TRBD2 for D (5 bases). Germline V gene lookup returns CDR1 GTSNPN and CDR2 SVGIG (reference sequence). The CDR3 is 15 residues long. Trimming took 0 bases from V and 4 from J, leaving 13 bases between them. CDR3 amino acids: CAWSVGSSRYNEQFF. In nucleotides, the CDR3 is TGTGCCTGGAGTGTAGGGTCTAGCCGATACAATGAGCAGTTCTTC.

V usage is TRBV4-2 and J usage is TRBJ2-3; no clear D. Trimming shortened V by 4 bases and J by 5 bases, and 22 bases separated the two germline ends. This CDR3 spans 17 amino acids. Germline V lookup: CDR1 LGHNA, CDR2 YNFKEQ. As DNA, the CDR3 is TGTGCCAGCAGCCCGGCAAGTCCGGCGGCTTCGAAAGATACGCAGTATTTT. It translates to CASSPASPAASKDTQYF.

This chain joins TRBV19 and TRBJ2-1; 9 bases agree with TRBD2. Trimming at V came to 5 bases and at J to 4 bases, leaving 12 bases not matched to a gene. CDR1 LNHDA and CDR2 SQIVND come from the germline V gene (reference sequence). The CDR3 totals 17 residues. CDR3 loop: CASSSQPTSGPYNEQFF. The CDR3, as DNA: TGTGCCAGTAGTTCCCAGCCGACTAGCGGACCTTACAATGAGCAGTTCTTC.

This sequence joins TRBV4-1 and TRBJ1-5, with 8 bases fitting TRBD1. CDR1 is MGHRA and CDR2 is YSYEKL in the germline V gene. The ends lost 4 bases at V and 7 bases at J; junction bases unmatched: 9. The CDR3 has 15 amino acids. CDR3 nucleotide sequence: TGCGCCAGCAGCCCGAGTTGGGACAGGAGGCAGCCCCAGCATTTT. Translated: CASSPSWDRRQPQHF.

The rearrangement links TRBV9 to TRBJ1-2; 8 bases align to TRBD1. This CDR3 has 14 residues. J gave up 4 bases and V 2 bases, and 4 bases lay outside the gene matches. Germline V CDR1 and CDR2: SGDLS, YYNGEE. In nucleotides, the CDR3 is TGTGCCAGCAGCGTTTCAGGGGGCCCCTATGGCTACACCTTC. It specifies CASSVSGGPYGYTF. The full variable domain, rest sourced from reference TRBV9 and TRBJ1-2, is DSGVTQTPKHLITATGQRVTLRCSPRSGDLSVYWYQQSLDQGLQFLIQYYNGEERAKGNILERFSAQQFPDLHSELNLSSLELGDSALYFCASSVSGGPYGYTFGSGTRLTVV.

This clone was seen a handful of times. This chain connects TRBV27 to TRBJ1-6; no firm D call. The CDR3 totals 16 residues. The germline CDR1 and CDR2 sequences are MNHEY and SMNVEV (reference sequence). Trimming pared 3 bases from V and 0 bases from J, leaving 9 bases between. CDR3: CASSFSWSSYNSPLHF. For the CDR3, the DNA is TGTGCCAGCAGTTTCTCGTGGAGCTCCTATAATTCACCCCTCCACTTT.

This clone was seen more than once but under ten times. The gene calls are TRBV2 and TRBJ2-5, with TRBD1 identical over 7 bases. Looked up from germline, CDR1 is SNHLY and CDR2 is FYNNEI. V was pared by 8 bases and J by 4 bases, with 7 bases of the junction left unmatched. This CDR3 contains 13 residues. DNA for the CDR3: TGTGCCAGCGGTAGGGGGCGGGTAGAGACCCAGTACTTC. Translated, it gives CASGRGRVETQYF.

This clone was detected a few times. In DNA, the CDR3 is TGCGCCAGCAGCTCGTCTAGCGGCCTCAGCGAGCAGTACTTC. Its translation is CASSSSSGLSEQYF. This chain joins TRBV5-1 and TRBJ2-7; 7 bases agree with TRBD2. J was trimmed by 6 bases and V by 3 bases; bases with no gene match: 9. The germline V gene encodes CDR1 SGHRS and CDR2 YFSETQ. The CDR3 has 14 amino acids.

The V and J genes are TRBV5-1 and TRBJ2-5, with a weak D call TRBD1 (6 bases). The CDR3 runs 12 residues. Germline lookup yields CDR1 SGHRS and CDR2 YFSETQ. The V end was cut by 4 bases, the J end by 6 bases, with 10 bases between. The CDR3 reads CASSIQGQTQYF. The CDR3 coding sequence is TGCGCCAGCAGCATACAGGGCCAGACCCAGTACTTC.

The gene calls are TRBV30 and TRBJ1-2; tentatively, D is TRBD1 (6 bases). Trimming removed 3 bases at V and 8 bases at J, with 22 bases between. From germline, CDR1 is GTSNPN and CDR2 SVGIG (reference sequence). CDR3 length: 15 residues. CDR3 residues: CAWRARGARSDGYTF. The CDR3, as DNA: TGTGCCTGGAGGGCCAGGGGCGCACGGTCAGACGGCTACACCTTC.

The chain is built from TRBV7-2 and TRBJ1-4; 9 nucleotides match TRBD1. V shed 2 bases and J 7 bases; nucleotides not matched to a gene: 5. Germline V CDR1 and CDR2: SGHTA, FQGNSA. The CDR3 is 15 amino acids. In nucleotides, the CDR3 is TGTGCCAGCAGCTTAACCGGGACAGGGAGTGAAAAACTGTTTTTT. This sequence encodes CASSLTGTGSEKLFF.

The CDR3 reads CASSLAGQYYNSPLHF. The CDR3 nucleotides read TGTGCCAGCAGTTTAGCGGGACAGTACTATAATTCACCCCTCCACTTT. The chain employs TRBV28 and TRBJ1-6, with 7 bases that match TRBD1. Germline-derived CDR1 and CDR2 are MDHEN and SYDVKM. The CDR3 length is 16 residues. Losses at the gene ends were 2 bases for V and 3 bases for J; bases not matched to a gene: 4. Full variable domain (missing parts from reference TRBV28 and TRBJ1-6): DVKVTQSSRYLVKRTGEKVFLECVQDMDHENMFWYRQDPGLGLRLIYFSYDVKMKEKGDIPEGYSVSREKKERFSLILESASTNQTSMYLCASSLAGQYYNSPLHFGNGTRLTVT.

The rearrangement joins TRBV28 to TRBJ1-6, with D maybe TRBD1 (6 bases). V was trimmed by 3 bases and J by 13 bases, leaving 7 bases between them. Per the germline V gene, CDR1 is MDHEN and CDR2 is SYDVKM. There are 11 residues in the CDR3. The CDR3, as DNA: TGTGCCAGCAGTTTCCAGGGGCCCCTCCACTTT. Encoded protein: CASSFQGPLHF.

The chain has TRBV7-2 and TRBJ1-5, with TRBD1 matching 7 bases. V lost 1 base, J lost 5 bases, and 5 bases stayed unmatched. CDR3 size: 15 residues. Per germline, CDR1 SGHTA and CDR2 FQGNSA. This chain's CDR3 is CASSLGGQGDQPQHF. The CDR3 region has the DNA TGTGCCAGCAGCTTAGGAGGTCAGGGGGATCAGCCCCAGCATTTT.

This clone showed up just a few times. The gene calls are TRBV4-1 and TRBJ1-4; D gene ambiguous. Trimming took 5 bases from V and 7 from J, leaving 14 bases between them. This CDR3 has 14 residues. Germline assignment: CDR1 MGHRA and CDR2 YSYEKL. Here the CDR3 DNA reads TGCGCCAGCAGCTCGGGAGATGGAGGTGAAAAACTGTTTTTT. Amino acid sequence: CASSSGDGGEKLFF.

This clone showed up just a few times. CDR3 bases: TGCAGCGTTGGTGGAGGGATAACCTACAATGAGCAGTTCTTC. This encodes CSVGGGITYNEQFF. This chain connects TRBV29-1 to TRBJ2-1; D might be TRBD2 (6 bases). The germline V and J ends were trimmed by 4 bases and 2 bases, with 12 bases remaining between them. The germline gives CDR1 SQVTM, CDR2 ANQGSEA. The CDR3 loop spans 14 amino acids.